The clone carrying this TCR beta chain was seen more than once but under ten times. The data are from a study of patients and donors after allogeneic stem cell transplantation. The CDR3 totals 16 residues. Trimming took off 5 bases at V and 1 base at J, with 17 bases between the two ends. In germline, CDR1 is SGHTA, CDR2 FQGTGA. TCRdb itself ran the RT-PCR reads through MiXCR, one entry per CDR3 protein. Here the sample spans 150,000 to 200,000 distinct CDR3 sequences, 24% being singletons. The chain joins TRBV7-3 to TRBJ1-1; a weak D match, TRBD1 (5 bases). This receptor was obtained from a human donor who was either an allogeneic HSCT recipient or a stem cell or donor lymphocyte infusion donor (not recorded which). It is not recorded whose cells these are; they may come from a transplant donor. Material for sequencing was blood, either unsorted or a sorted T cell fraction (not recorded which). The CDR3 bases are TGTGCCAGCAGCGAAACCCCGCGGGGGGGGAACACTGAAGCTTTCTTT. Translating it yields CASSETPRGGNTEAFF.